A selection of T cell receptor beta chains follows, all from one sample in a study of blood T cell repertoires in COVID-19. The repertoire was sequenced with immunoSEQ multiplex PCR; TCRdb's copy has only in-frame clones and lacks some. The data contain approximately 210,000 clones, approximately 80% of them singletons. The sequencing sample was made of PBMCs or T cells enriched from blood (not recorded which). These TCRs come from a man aged 25 to 40 with acute COVID-19. Both conserved end residues are part of each CDR3. The D gene is left open where the match is weak. Not all rows give a size; the values are once, few, many and, for expanded clones, a class.

>TRBJ1-6|NA|TRBD1|16|TRBV7-3
CASSLLGTGGNSPLHF
TGTGCCAGCAGCTTATTGGGGACAGGGGGGAATTCACCCCTCCACTTT
>TRBJ1-2|NA|NA|14|TRBV25-1
CASLPDSPSYGYTF
TGTGCCAGTCTCCCGGACAGTCCCTCGTATGGCTACACCTTC
>TRBJ2-1|NA|NA|13|TRBV21-1
CATWDRLIGEQFF
TGTGCCACCTGGGACAGGTTAATCGGCGAGCAGTTCTTC
>TRBJ1-1|once|TRBD1|14|TRBV9
CASSVDSGGAEAFF
TGTGCCAGCAGCGTAGATTCAGGGGGAGCTGAAGCTTTCTTT
>TRBJ2-2|NA|TRBD2|18|TRBV5-3
CARSLCSSGGRNTGELFF
TGTGCCAGAAGCTTGTGCTCTAGCGGGGGGCGAAACACCGGGGAGCTGTTTTTT
>TRBJ1-1|NA|TRBD1|13|TRBV5-1
CASSYDRGTEAFF
TGCGCCAGCAGCTACGACAGGGGCACTGAAGCTTTCTTT
>TRBJ1-1|NA|TRBD1|15|TRBV19
CASSVYTGDDTEAFF
TGTGCCAGTAGTGTCTATACAGGGGACGACACTGAAGCTTTCTTT
>TRBJ2-3|few|NA|15|TRBV4-1
CASSQDGGGSDTQYF
TGCGCCAGCAGCCAGGACGGCGGGGGCTCAGATACGCAGTATTTT
>TRBJ2-3|NA|TRBD1|18|TRBV19
CASSIDSPGQGAADTQYF
TGTGCCAGTAGTATAGATAGCCCGGGACAGGGGGCCGCAGATACGCAGTATTTT
>TRBJ2-2|NA|NA|14|TRBV10-1
CASSEGHSTGELFF
TGCGCCAGCAGTGAGGGACATTCTACCGGGGAGCTGTTTTTT
>TRBJ1-2|few|NA|13|TRBV13
CASSITGSYGYTF
TGTGCCAGCAGCATTACAGGGTCCTATGGCTACACCTTC
>TRBJ2-7|NA|TRBD1|13|TRBV9
CASSGTDLREQYF
TGTGCCAGCTCCGGGACAGACCTCCGCGAGCAGTACTTC
>TRBJ1-2|NA|TRBD1|14|TRBV19
CASSRTGVNYGYTF
TGTGCCAGTAGTCGGACAGGGGTAAACTATGGCTACACCTTC
>TRBJ1-6|NA|NA|14|TRBV6-5
CASTSLGRNSPLHF
TGTGCCAGTACTAGCTTAGGCCGGAATTCACCCCTCCACTTT
>TRBJ1-5|NA|TRBD1|14|TRBV5-1
CASSLEGAGQPQHF
TGCGCCAGCAGCTTGGAGGGGGCCGGTCAGCCCCAGCATTTT
>TRBJ2-5|NA|NA|14|TRBV5-1
CASSLGDFQETQYF
TGCGCCAGCAGCTTAGGGGACTTCCAAGAGACCCAGTACTTC
>TRBJ2-3|NA|NA|13|TRBV12-3/TRBV12-4
CASSFLRSDTQYF
TGTGCCAGCAGTTTCCTGAGGTCAGATACGCAGTATTTT
>TRBJ1-1|once|TRBD1|15|TRBV5-1
CASSWGQGGLTEAFF
TGCGCCAGCAGCTGGGGGCAAGGGGGCCTGACTGAAGCTTTCTTT
>TRBJ1-2|NA|TRBD1|14|TRBV4-1
CASSQDQGAFGYTF
TGCGCCAGCAGCCAAGACCAGGGGGCGTTCGGCTACACCTTC
>TRBJ2-1|once|NA|14|TRBV18
CASSPWEAQNEQFF
TGTGCCAGCTCACCCTGGGAGGCCCAAAATGAGCAGTTCTTC
>TRBJ2-1|NA|NA|15|TRBV5-1
CASSLVAGRWNEQFF
TGCGCCAGCAGCTTGGTTGCAGGGCGGTGGAATGAGCAGTTCTTC
>TRBJ2-1|NA|NA|12|TRBV12-3/TRBV12-4
CASSLAVGVEFF
TGTGCCAGCAGTTTAGCTGTGGGAGTGGAGTTCTTC
>TRBJ1-1|NA|NA|15|TRBV15
CATSSPRELNTEAFF
TGTGCCACCAGCAGTCCCCGGGAGTTGAACACTGAAGCTTTCTTT
>TRBJ1-1|once|NA|16|TRBV9
CASSVARSLKNTEAFF
TGTGCCAGCAGCGTAGCCCGGTCCCTCAAGAACACTGAAGCTTTCTTT